The 18 T cell receptor beta chains below were found in one sample sequenced in a study of T cell changes during pregnancy in multiple sclerosis. TCRdb's copy holds only in-frame clones and misses some; the assay was immunoSEQ multiplex PCR. The sample has 55,000 to 75,000 clones; about 93% are singletons. Material: CD8+ T cells from peripheral blood mononuclear cells, obtained in the second trimester of pregnancy. These receptors all come from a female donor with multiple sclerosis, enrolled in a pregnancy study.

J is TRBJ2-6 and V is TRBV11-3; tentative D call: TRBD2 (5 bases). The CDR3 covers 13 residues. Trimming took 4 bases from V and 13 from J, leaving 14 bases between them. In germline, CDR1 is SGHNT, CDR2 YENEEA. The CDR3 region is CASSYATGGVLTF. The CDR3 region has the DNA TGTGCCAGCAGCTACGCCACGGGCGGGGTCCTGACTTTC.

This clone was detected only once. The rearrangement joins TRBV13 to TRBJ2-3, with TRBD2 matching over 8 bases. The V gene end was trimmed by 8 bases and the J gene end by 5 bases; junction bases not matched to a gene: 12. Germline CDR1 reads PRHDT; CDR2 reads FYEKMQ (reference sequence). This CDR3 is built from 15 residues. The CDR3 DNA reads TGTGCCAGCGGAACGGGAGGGCCCGGTGAAGATACGCAGTATTTT. It translates to CASGTGGPGEDTQYF.

This rearrangement joins TRBV10-3 to TRBJ1-2; D possibly corresponds to TRBD1 (5 bases). This CDR3 contains 14 residues. Deletions cut 6 bases from V and 5 bases from J, with 16 bases between. Per the germline V gene, CDR1 is ENHRY and CDR2 is SYGVKD. For the CDR3, the DNA is TGTGCCATCAGCGAGGTGGGGCTGCGATATGGCTACACCTTC. It translates to CAISEVGLRYGYTF.

The rearrangement links TRBV28 to TRBJ2-1, with 7 nucleotides matching TRBD2. Germline-derived CDR1 and CDR2 are MDHEN and SYDVKM. The CDR3 runs 15 residues. V shed 2 bases, J shed 0 bases, and the junction held 1 base outside the gene matches. This CDR3 is CASSLGGSSYNEQFF. CDR3 sequence (DNA): TGTGCCAGCAGTTTAGGCGGGAGCTCCTACAATGAGCAGTTCTTC. Together with reference TRBV28 and TRBJ2-1, the CDR3 gives the full variable domain: DVKVTQSSRYLVKRTGEKVFLECVQDMDHENMFWYRQDPGLGLRLIYFSYDVKMKEKGDIPEGYSVSREKKERFSLILESASTNQTSMYLCASSLGGSSYNEQFFGPGTRLTVL.

The chain has TRBV4-3 and TRBJ1-3, with 9 bases identical to TRBD1. Germline CDR1 LGHNA, CDR2 YSLEER. This CDR3 is built from 21 residues. V gave up 4 bases and J gave up 0 bases; unmatched junction bases: 19. The DNA for the CDR3 is TGCGCCAGCAGCCCCGGTGCGGGACAGGGATCATCAGATCCCTCTGGAAACACCATATATTTT. Its protein product is CASSPGAGQGSSDPSGNTIYF.

The chain recombines TRBV21-1 with TRBJ2-1; the D call of TRBD1 is as the table states it, not checked on the DNA. TRBV21-1 is assigned pseudogene status. This CDR3 spans 17 amino acids. This CDR3 reads CASSKEGGTGVYNEQFF. As DNA, the CDR3 is TGTGCCAGCAGCAAAGAGGGGGGGACAGGGGTCTACAATGAGCAGTTCTTC.

This rearrangement joins TRBV7-9 to TRBJ1-1; 7 nucleotides align to TRBD1. Germline V CDR1 and CDR2: SEHNR, FQNEAQ (reference sequence). The J segment lost 8 bases and the V segment lost 5 bases, leaving 11 bases of the junction unmatched. CDR3 length equals 14 residues. DNA of the CDR3: TGTGCCAGCAGCCCCGGGACAGATAACCGCGAAGCTTTCTTT. It yields the protein CASSPGTDNREAFF.

This sequence joins TRBV30 and TRBJ2-7, with 9 bases matching TRBD1. Germline CDR1 is GTSNPN and CDR2 is SVGIG (reference sequence). V gave up 2 bases and J gave up 2 bases; unmatched junction bases: 4. There are 14 residues in the CDR3. The CDR3 here is CAWSPGQGTYEQYF. The CDR3 coding sequence is TGTGCCTGGAGTCCGGGACAGGGCACCTACGAGCAGTACTTC.

The V and J genes are TRBV7-9 and TRBJ1-1; D is unresolved. This CDR3 spans 14 amino acids. Between the trimmed V and J ends, which lost 5 bases and 0 bases, there was a span of 10 bases. Germline CDR1 is SEHNR and CDR2 is FQNEAQ (reference sequence). This CDR3 reads CASSLDGMNTEAFF. CDR3 nucleotides: TGTGCCAGCAGCCTGGACGGGATGAACACTGAAGCTTTCTTT.

This chain links TRBV29-1 with TRBJ1-2; TRBD1 aligns across 7 bases. Germline V gene lookup returns CDR1 SQVTM and CDR2 ANQGSEA. The CDR3 consists of 16 residues. The J segment lost 3 bases and the V segment lost 0 bases, leaving 10 bases of the junction unmatched. CDR3 sequence (DNA): TGCAGCGTTGAAGACTCAAGGGGGCGGTACTACTATGGCTACACCTTC. Its translation: CSVEDSRGRYYYGYTF.

This chain connects TRBV30 to TRBJ2-7; D is perhaps TRBD2 (6 bases). The V end lost 3 bases, the J end lost 3 bases, and 12 bases lay between the germline ends. The CDR3 covers 13 residues. Germline V gene data show CDR1 as GTSNPN and CDR2 as SVGIG (reference sequence). The DNA for the CDR3 is TGTGCCTGGAGGGATAGCGGATACTACGAGCAGTACTTC. It yields the protein CAWRDSGYYEQYF.

The V and J genes are TRBV4-2 and TRBJ2-2, with 7 bases that match TRBD2. The CDR3 sequence is 16 residues long. V trimming: 0 bases; J trimming: 4 bases; junction bases outside the gene matches: 5. Per germline, CDR1 LGHNA and CDR2 YNFKEQ. CDR3 DNA: TGTGCCAGCAGCCAAGATGAGGGAGGGGTCACCGGGGAGCTGTTTTTT. Translated: CASSQDEGGVTGELFF.

The rearrangement joins TRBV9 to TRBJ1-1, with a tentative D call TRBD1 (5 bases). Between the trimmed V and J ends, which lost 3 bases and 4 bases, there was a span of 13 bases. Germline CDR1 SGDLS, CDR2 YYNGEE. CDR3 length equals 14 residues. This chain's CDR3 is CASSGGGLGTEAFF. CDR3 nucleotide sequence: TGTGCCAGCAGCGGGGGGGGATTAGGCACTGAAGCTTTCTTT.

The rearrangement uses TRBV4-1 and TRBJ2-5; TRBD1 agrees at 10 bases. Germline V lookup: CDR1 MGHRA, CDR2 YSYEKL. After removal of 2 bases from V and 4 bases from J, the junction contained 4 bases not matched to a gene. The CDR3 length is 15 residues. CDR3 nucleotide sequence: TGCGCCAGCAGCCAACCGGGACAGGGGCTAGAGACCCAGTACTTC. It translates to CASSQPGQGLETQYF.

V usage is TRBV7-9 and J usage is TRBJ1-2; D is unclear. Trimming stripped 5 bases from V and 4 bases from J, with 17 bases between. This CDR3 has 15 residues. Germline CDR1 and CDR2: SEHNR and FQNEAQ (reference sequence). The CDR3 is CASSPVEGEAYGYTF. As DNA, the CDR3 is TGTGCCAGCAGCCCCGTTGAGGGCGAGGCCTATGGCTACACCTTC.

This rearrangement joins TRBV11-3 to TRBJ2-1; 8 bases agree with TRBD2. This CDR3 comprises 20 residues. Unmatched junction bases numbered 16, after V lost 2 bases and J lost 1 base. CDR1 SGHNT and CDR2 YENEEA come from the germline V gene. The CDR3 is CASSLSSGGQLADSYNEQFF. The CDR3 nucleotides read TGTGCCAGCAGCTTATCCTCGGGGGGTCAACTAGCGGATTCCTACAATGAGCAGTTCTTC.

This clone was detected only once. The chain uses TRBV28 and TRBJ2-1; maybe TRBD1 (6 bases). Between the trimmed V and J ends, which lost 4 bases and 7 bases, there was a span of 17 bases. The germline V gene has CDR1 MDHEN and CDR2 SYDVKM. This CDR3 is 15 amino acids long. The CDR3 nucleotides are TGTGCCAGCAGTTCAGCCGGGGACACCCCAAATGAGCAGTTCTTC. Protein sequence: CASSSAGDTPNEQFF.

This chain joins TRBV19 and TRBJ2-5; D is undetermined. The V end lost 3 bases, the J end lost 1 base, and 18 bases lay between the germline ends. The germline V gene has CDR1 LNHDA and CDR2 SQIVND (reference sequence). This CDR3 comprises 17 residues. The CDR3 reads CASSMVSSGEFQETQYF. The DNA for the CDR3 is TGTGCCAGTAGTATGGTGTCGTCGGGTGAGTTCCAAGAGACCCAGTACTTC. Using reference TRBV19 and TRBJ2-5 for the parts outside the CDR3, the full variable domain is DGGITQSPKYLFRKEGQNVTLSCEQNLNHDAMYWYRQDPGQGLRLIYYSQIVNDFQKGDIAEGYSVSREKKESFPLTVTSAQKNPTAFYLCASSMVSSGEFQETQYFGPGTRLLVL.